The 18 T cell receptor beta chains presented below share a single source sample, sequenced in a study of regulatory T cells in long-lasting Graves disease. Assembly of TCR beta libraries relied on iRepertoire HTBI primers together with Arm-PCR of CDR3 regions. TCRdb processed the multiplex PCR reads anew with MiXCR; each CDR3 protein has one entry. The repertoire includes approximately 490,000 distinct CDR3 sequences, around 15% of them detected once, and 10% to 15% sits in the top ten. Time point meaning: newly diagnosed GD, antithyroid drugs for less than 3 months. TCR sequences were obtained from RNA taken from PBMCs. These same data were also listed under a study on T cells in Graves' hyperthyroidism and ophthalmopathy.

Specimen: peripheral blood mononuclear cells (PBMCs), collected at new diagnosis, from a patient treated with antithyroid drugs. These TCRs come from a man aged 40-49 years with Graves disease.

This clonotype was observed many times. The chain links TRBV11-2 to TRBJ2-1, with 10 bases identical to TRBD2. The CDR3 spans 15 residues. Germline V CDR1 and CDR2: SGHAT, FQNNGV. With 5 bases clipped from V and 3 bases from J, the junction kept 4 bases outside the gene matches. CDR3 protein: CASSGSGRVYNEQFF. CDR3 DNA: TGTGCCAGCAGCGGAAGCGGGAGGGTCTACAATGAGCAGTTCTTC.

This clonotype was seen repeatedly, ten times or more. The chain combines TRBV6-1 with TRBJ1-1; TRBD1 aligns across 8 bases. CDR1 and CDR2 (germline): MNHNS, SASEGT. The CDR3 has 16 amino acids. V lost 11 bases and J lost 5; bases outside the gene matches: 19. The CDR3 bases are TGTGCCTCCACCGGGCCCAGGGGGCGCGTTGATACTGAAGCTTTCTTT. It yields the protein CASTGPRGRVDTEAFF.

Turning to this clonotype: One junction end does not reproduce the germline sequence, and a read error may be involved. J is TRBJ2-5 and V is TRBV20-1; a weak D match, TRBD2 (5 bases). This CDR3 spans 14 amino acids. Germline V lookup: CDR1 DFQATT, CDR2 SNEGSKA (reference sequence). Here the CDR3 DNA reads TGCAGTGCTAGACCCCGGGAAAACCAAGAGACCCAGAACTTC. This encodes CSARPRENQETQNF.

This clonotype was seen repeatedly, ten times or more. Here the CDR3 reads CASSPSVDYGYTF. The CDR3 DNA sequence: TGTGCCAGCTCACCGTCGGTCGACTATGGCTACACCTTC. The chain carries TRBV18 and TRBJ1-2; unclear D gene. This CDR3 is 13 amino acids long. V was shortened by 3 bases and J by 3 bases, with 8 bases between the two germline ends. Germline assignment: CDR1 KGHSH and CDR2 LQKENI.

The chain links TRBV20-1 to TRBJ1-5; D is possibly TRBD1 (5 bases). Trimming shortened V by 6 bases and J by 2 bases, and 11 bases separated the two germline ends. CDR1 is DFQATT, CDR2 SNEGSKA, per germline (reference sequence). The CDR3 length is 13 residues. CDR3 sequence: CSALRGGNQPQHF. DNA for the CDR3: TGCAGTGCCCTCCGGGGGGGCAATCAGCCCCAGCATTTT.

This clonotype appeared a few times. V gene TRBV19 combines with J gene TRBJ1-6; D remains unclear. The CDR3 length is 15 residues. Germline values: CDR1 LNHDA, CDR2 SQIVND (reference sequence). Trimming took off 7 bases at V and 7 bases at J, with 17 bases between the two ends. CDR3 in DNA: TGTGCCAGTAAATCGCTGGGGAGCCCAAATTCACCCCTCCACTTT. This gives the protein CASKSLGSPNSPLHF.

This clonotype was recorded many times. The rearrangement joins TRBV27 to TRBJ2-7, with D tentatively TRBD1 (8 bases). This CDR3 is 14 amino acids long. The ends were cut back, 5 bases at V and 3 bases at J, with 14 bases in the middle. Germline V lookup: CDR1 MNHEY, CDR2 SMNVEV (reference sequence). CDR3: CASSQTGDYYEQYF. CDR3 sequence (DNA): TGTGCCAGCAGTCAGACAGGGGACTACTACGAGCAGTACTTC.

Concerning this clonotype itself: A read error may be the cause here, since a much bigger clone is one base away. The V gene is TRBV30, the J gene TRBJ2-1, with D perhaps matching TRBD1 or TRBD2 (5 bases each). The CDR3 has 11 residues. Germline CDR1 GTSNPN, CDR2 SVGIG (reference sequence). The CDR3 nucleotides read TGTGCCTGGAGTGTAATGGGGGAGCAGTCCTTC. Amino acids: CAWSVMGEQSF.

The sample holds a few counts of this clonotype. This rearrangement joins TRBV28 to TRBJ2-7, with TRBD1 matching 8 bases. Trimming took 7 bases from V and 6 from J; bases not matched to a gene: 11. The CDR3 is made up of 14 amino acids. Germline loops: CDR1 MDHEN, CDR2 SYDVKM. DNA of the CDR3: TGTGCCAGCAACAGGGACAGGCGCCGGGGCGAGCAGTACTTC. Translation gives CASNRDRRRGEQYF.

This clonotype was detected many times. J is TRBJ2-5 and V is TRBV27, with 7 bases identical to TRBD1. The CDR3 sequence is 15 residues long. The V segment lost 8 bases and the J segment 1 base; nucleotides outside the gene matches: 10. The V gene's germline CDR1 is MNHEY and CDR2 SMNVEV (reference sequence). The CDR3 DNA is TGTGCCAGCGCTAGGGGGCAGGTCGGCCAAGAGACCCAGTACTTC. Translating it yields CASARGQVGQETQYF.

This clonotype was counted ten times or more. The V and J genes are TRBV5-1 and TRBJ2-7, with 14 bases identical to TRBD2. With V trimmed by 1 base and J by 5 bases, 5 bases remained unmatched. The CDR3 has 16 amino acids. Germline assignment: CDR1 SGHRS and CDR2 YFSETQ. The chain's CDR3 is CASSLYRGLAGDEQYF. The CDR3 DNA sequence: TGCGCCAGCAGCTTGTACAGGGGACTAGCGGGAGACGAGCAGTACTTC.

Notes on this clonotype: This may arise from a read error, as a much more abundant clone is one base away. The V and J genes are TRBV5-1 and TRBJ1-1; D is ambiguous. The length of the CDR3 is 12 residues. Looked up from germline, CDR1 is SGHRS and CDR2 is YFSETQ. Written as DNA, the CDR3 is TGCGCCAGCAGCTTGTCTCACACTGTAGCTTTCTTT. Its translation: CASSLSHTVAFF.

This clonotype was found many times. This chain connects TRBV5-1 to TRBJ2-1; D remains ambiguous. V was pared by 4 bases and J by 6 bases, with 8 bases between. Germline CDR1 is SGHRS and CDR2 is YFSETQ. The CDR3 spans 12 residues. The CDR3 DNA follows: TGCGCCAGCAGCGGTCATGGCAATGAGCAGTTCTTC. Its translation is CASSGHGNEQFF.

The sample holds many counts of this clonotype. This sequence joins TRBV11-2 and TRBJ2-4, with 9 positions matching TRBD1. After removal of 4 bases from V and 1 base from J, the junction contained 8 bases not matched to a gene. This CDR3 comprises 17 residues. Germline V gene sequence: CDR1 SGHAT, CDR2 FQNNGV. The CDR3 region is CASSSYRGPSAKNIQYF. The CDR3 nucleotides read TGTGCCAGCAGCTCCTACAGGGGGCCTTCGGCCAAAAACATTCAGTACTTC.

This clonotype was seen at least ten times. V is TRBV11-2 and J is TRBJ1-6; D remains ambiguous. Looked up from germline, CDR1 is SGHAT and CDR2 is FQNNGV. The CDR3 consists of 14 residues. V lost 1 base and J lost 8, with 9 bases in between. The CDR3 region is CASSLGQEHSPLHF. In DNA, the CDR3 is TGTGCCAGCAGCTTAGGACAAGAACATTCACCCCTCCACTTT. Combining the CDR3 with reference TRBV11-2 and TRBJ1-6 gives the whole variable domain EAGVAQSPRYKIIEKRQSVAFWCNPISGHATLYWYQQILGQGPKLLIQFQNNGVVDDSQLPKDRFSAERLKGVDSTLKIQPAKLEDSAVYLCASSLGQEHSPLHFGNGTRLTVT.

The sample holds many counts of this clonotype. The chain couples TRBV27 to TRBJ2-7; weak D call: TRBD2 (6 bases). Germline V gene sequence: CDR1 MNHEY, CDR2 SMNVEV (reference sequence). The CDR3 covers 13 residues. The V gene lost 6 bases and the J gene lost 6 bases, with 15 bases spanning the gap. The CDR3 region has the DNA TGTGCCAGCAGCTTCGGCGGGGCGAGCGAGCAGTACTTC. Its translation: CASSFGGASEQYF.

The sample holds many counts of this clonotype. This chain joins TRBV2 and TRBJ2-1; 7 bases are a match to TRBD1. CDR1 and CDR2 from the germline V gene are SNHLY and FYNNEI. V dropped 6 bases and J dropped 6; count of bases not matched to a gene: 5. This CDR3 has 13 amino acids. This chain's CDR3 is CASRIDRANEQFF. Here the CDR3 DNA reads TGTGCCAGCAGGATTGACAGGGCCAATGAGCAGTTCTTC.

This clonotype has a count of ten or more. The chain joins TRBV6-1 to TRBJ1-4; the match to TRBD1 covers 8 bases. This CDR3 has 16 amino acids. With V trimmed by 5 bases and J by 0 bases, 5 bases remained unmatched. The germline V gene encodes CDR1 MNHNS and CDR2 SASEGT. The CDR3 nucleotides are TGTGCCAGCAGTATGACAGGGGAAGCAACTAATGAAAAACTGTTTTTT. Translating gives CASSMTGEATNEKLFF.